These 15 T cell receptor beta chains were sequenced from one sample in a study of cytomegalovirus exposure and HLA in healthy donors. The PCR used 60 Vbeta and 13 Jbeta primers. Here immunoSEQ multiplex PCR was the method, and the copy in TCRdb shows in-frame clones only, minus some. The sample lists 150,000 to 200,000 clones; around 80% were seen once. The sample comprised PBMCs. The receptors originated from a middle-aged man in good health and CMV-seronegative.

V and J are TRBV4-1 and TRBJ2-1, with TRBD2 matching 9 bases. The germline V gene has CDR1 MGHRA and CDR2 YSYEKL. The length of the CDR3 is 16 residues. Trimming cost V 0 bases and J 4 bases; bases outside gene matches: 4. CDR3: CASSQDSGGIYNEQFF. The CDR3 nucleotides read TGCGCCAGCAGCCAAGATAGCGGGGGAATTTACAATGAGCAGTTCTTC.

The chain uses TRBV27 and TRBJ2-5, with 8 nucleotides matching TRBD2. Germline CDR1 reads MNHEY; CDR2 reads SMNVEV (reference sequence). The CDR3 is 13 amino acids. The V segment lost 0 bases and the J segment 11 bases; nucleotides outside the gene matches: 5. The CDR3 loop is CASSLSETSDQYF. CDR3 sequence (DNA): TGTGCCAGCAGTTTATCGGAGACTAGCGATCAGTACTTC.

This chain connects TRBV7-8 to TRBJ2-3, with 8 bases aligning to TRBD1. The V gene end was trimmed by 1 base and the J gene end by 6 bases; junction bases not matched to a gene: 12. Germline V CDR1 and CDR2: SGHVS, FQNEAQ. This CDR3 has 17 amino acids. The CDR3 is CASSLGFGRTGRDTQYF. The CDR3 coding sequence is TGTGCCAGCAGCTTAGGGTTCGGCAGGACAGGGAGGGATACGCAGTATTTT.

There are a few counts of this clone. The chain has TRBV5-4 and TRBJ2-1; 8 bases map to TRBD2. Unmatched junction bases numbered 7, after V lost 4 bases and J lost 7 bases. CDR1 and CDR2 (germline): SGHNT, YYREEE (reference sequence). This CDR3 contains 14 residues. The CDR3 loop reads CASSRGGGLNEQFF. The CDR3 DNA reads as TGTGCCAGCAGCCGGGGGGGCGGGTTAAATGAGCAGTTCTTC.

The rearrangement uses TRBV2 and TRBJ1-6, with 7 bases aligning to TRBD1. CDR1 SNHLY and CDR2 FYNNEI come from the germline V gene. CDR3 length: 18 residues. Unmatched junction bases numbered 19, after V lost 7 bases and J lost 7 bases. Here the CDR3 reads CASIPATGRLLANSPLHF. The CDR3 DNA follows: TGTGCCAGCATCCCCGCGACAGGGCGTCTCCTTGCCAATTCACCCCTCCACTTT.

The chain couples TRBV6-5 to TRBJ1-6, with TRBD1 matching over 9 bases. The germline CDR1 and CDR2 sequences are MNHEY and SVGAGI. This CDR3 is 15 amino acids long. The V gene end was trimmed by 7 bases and the J gene end by 14 bases; junction bases not matched to a gene: 15. CDR3 coding DNA: TGTGCCAGCAAAACCCCAACAGGGGGCTTGGGGACCCTCCACTTT. Protein product: CASKTPTGGLGTLHF.

The rearrangement joins TRBV9 to TRBJ1-1; unclear D gene. V was trimmed by 4 bases and J by 1 base, leaving 11 bases between them. The CDR3 totals 14 residues. The V gene's germline CDR1 is SGDLS and CDR2 YYNGEE. The DNA for the CDR3 is TGTGCCAGCAGCCTAAACGGGAGGAACACTGAAGCTTTCTTT. Protein product: CASSLNGRNTEAFF.

The chain uses TRBV15 and TRBJ1-5; D is unresolved. The V gene's germline CDR1 is LNHNV and CDR2 YYDKDF (reference sequence). V was clipped by 0 bases and J by 4 bases, with 10 bases between them. This CDR3 comprises 15 residues. The CDR3 loop reads CATSRDGERNQPQHF. Here the CDR3 DNA reads TGTGCCACCAGCAGAGATGGGGAGAGAAATCAGCCCCAGCATTTT.

Comments on this clone: One end of the junction does not line up with germline, which may come from a read error. The chain has TRBV4-1 and TRBJ1-5; possibly TRBD1 for D (6 bases). Germline loops: CDR1 MGHRA, CDR2 YSYEKL. The CDR3 length is 13 residues. DNA for the CDR3: TGCGCCAGCATCCGACAGGTCAATCGGCCCCAGCATTTT. Translated: CASIRQVNRPQHF.

This clone was detected a few times. J is TRBJ2-3 and V is TRBV30; tentatively, D is TRBD2 (7 bases). The CDR3 is made up of 14 amino acids. The germline gives CDR1 GTSNPN, CDR2 SVGIG (reference sequence). Trimming left V 5 bases short and J 6 bases short, with 18 bases between. The CDR3 DNA follows: TGTGCCTGGGTCGGGGGGCCCTTCGGGGATACGCAGTATTTT. The encoded protein is CAWVGGPFGDTQYF.

The chain combines TRBV7-9 with TRBJ1-1; possibly TRBD1 for D (6 bases). There are 13 residues in the CDR3. V lost 5 bases, J lost 4 bases, and 11 bases lay in between. CDR1 is SEHNR, CDR2 FQNEAQ, per germline (reference sequence). CDR3 region: CASSAQGTTEAFF. The CDR3 nucleotides read TGTGCCAGCAGCGCTCAGGGGACCACTGAAGCTTTCTTT.

This clone has only a few counts. The J gene is TRBJ1-1, the V gene TRBV11-3, with 7 bases aligning to TRBD1. The CDR3 contains 16 residues. Losses at the gene ends were 5 bases for V and 2 bases for J; bases not matched to a gene: 11. The germline gives CDR1 SGHNT, CDR2 YENEEA. Here the CDR3 reads CASSLMGTAKNTEAFF. CDR3 coding DNA: TGTGCCAGCAGCCTGATGGGGACAGCTAAAAACACTGAAGCTTTCTTT.

There are a few counts of this clone. This chain links TRBV7-2 with TRBJ1-2; a weak D match, TRBD1 (6 bases). The V end was cut by 2 bases, the J end by 3 bases, with 13 bases between. The CDR3 contains 15 residues. The germline gives CDR1 SGHTA, CDR2 FQGNSA. For the CDR3, the DNA is TGTGCCAGCAGCTTAAGTACGGGGGGCCACTATGGCTACACCTTC. This encodes CASSLSTGGHYGYTF.

Comments on this clone: Additional DNA sequences in this sample encode the identical CDR3. The chain uses TRBV18 and TRBJ1-1; tentative D call: TRBD1 (5 bases). The CDR3 extends over 13 amino acids. The germline V gene encodes CDR1 KGHSH and CDR2 LQKENI. The V end was cut by 3 bases, the J end by 3 bases, with 8 bases between. CDR3 amino acids: CASSPRGDTEAFF. For the CDR3, the DNA is TGTGCCAGCTCACCTCGGGGGGACACTGAAGCTTTCTTT.

This clone was detected once. The chain combines TRBV5-1 with TRBJ2-1; weak D call: TRBD2 (6 bases). Germline values: CDR1 SGHRS, CDR2 YFSETQ. The V and J ends lost 0 bases and 8 bases respectively, with 9 bases between them. CDR3 size: 13 residues. The CDR3 reads CASSLARLDEQFF. For the CDR3, the DNA is TGCGCCAGCAGCTTGGCCCGACTAGATGAGCAGTTCTTC.